This entry features one T cell receptor beta chain sequence. Germline V gives CDR1 MGHDK, CDR2 SYGVNS. Trimming removed 2 bases at V and 0 bases at J, with 5 bases between. This CDR3 region has 13 residues. This entry belongs to a study of blood T cell repertoires in COVID-19. The wider study: Material from acute and convalescent COVID-19 was sourced from the United States, Italy and Spain. PBMCs, B-cell-depleted T cells, or T cells provided the cDNA or gDNA that made up the material.

The protocol was immunoSEQ multiplex PCR, while the TCRdb copy is restricted to in-frame clones and leaves out a portion. The repertoire consists of fewer than 200,000 clones, with roughly 86% occurring once and the leading ten covering around 2.6%. The TCR comes from a man in his forties with active or convalescent COVID-19. The chain joins TRBV25-1 to TRBJ2-7, with D possibly being TRBD2 (5 bases). Input material: peripheral blood. The CDR3 sequence is CASSEGSSYEQYF. The CDR3 DNA reads as TGTGCCAGCAGTGAAGGGAGCTCCTACGAGCAGTACTTC.